This TCR beta chain was recovered during a study of cytomegalovirus exposure and HLA in healthy donors. The PCR ran on 60 Vbeta and 13 Jbeta primers. TCRdb's copy holds only in-frame clones and misses some; the assay was immunoSEQ multiplex PCR. The sample includes 80,000 or so clones, roughly four fifths of them seen just once. Whole-study results and caveats: In an earlier analysis, most TCR beta V segments were productive about 87% or about 30% of the time.

Concerning this clone: Its specificity is not known.

Sequenced input: PBMCs. This sequence was found in a man aged 40-49 years in good health and CMV-seronegative.

The CDR3 loop reads CASSLLAAEQYF. CDR3 coding DNA: TGTGCCAGCAGCTTACTAGCGGCCGAGCAGTACTTC. The rearrangement joins TRBV7-9 to TRBJ2-7, with 7 bases matching TRBD2. Germline V gives CDR1 SEHNR, CDR2 FQNEAQ (reference sequence). The CDR3 is made up of 12 amino acids. After removal of 2 bases from V and 6 bases from J, the junction contained 1 base not matched to a gene. Supplemented by reference TRBV7-9 and TRBJ2-7, the full variable domain reads DTGVSQNPRHKITKRGQNVTFRCDPISEHNRLYWYRQTLGQGPEFLTYFQNEAQLEKSRLLSDRFSAERPKGSFSTLEIQRTEQGDSAMYLCASSLLAAEQYFGPGTRLTVT.